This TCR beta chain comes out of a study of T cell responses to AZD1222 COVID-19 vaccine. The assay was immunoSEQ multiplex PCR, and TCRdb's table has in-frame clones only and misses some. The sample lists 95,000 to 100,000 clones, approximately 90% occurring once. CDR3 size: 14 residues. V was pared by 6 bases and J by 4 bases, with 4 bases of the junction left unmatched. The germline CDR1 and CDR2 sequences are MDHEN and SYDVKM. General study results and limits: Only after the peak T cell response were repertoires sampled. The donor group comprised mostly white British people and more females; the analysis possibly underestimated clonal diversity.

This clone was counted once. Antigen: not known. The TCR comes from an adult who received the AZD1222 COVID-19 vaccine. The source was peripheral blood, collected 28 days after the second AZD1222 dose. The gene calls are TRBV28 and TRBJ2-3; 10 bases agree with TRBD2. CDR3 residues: CASRLAGAPDTQYF. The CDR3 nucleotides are TGTGCCAGCAGGCTAGCGGGAGCCCCAGATACGCAGTATTTT.